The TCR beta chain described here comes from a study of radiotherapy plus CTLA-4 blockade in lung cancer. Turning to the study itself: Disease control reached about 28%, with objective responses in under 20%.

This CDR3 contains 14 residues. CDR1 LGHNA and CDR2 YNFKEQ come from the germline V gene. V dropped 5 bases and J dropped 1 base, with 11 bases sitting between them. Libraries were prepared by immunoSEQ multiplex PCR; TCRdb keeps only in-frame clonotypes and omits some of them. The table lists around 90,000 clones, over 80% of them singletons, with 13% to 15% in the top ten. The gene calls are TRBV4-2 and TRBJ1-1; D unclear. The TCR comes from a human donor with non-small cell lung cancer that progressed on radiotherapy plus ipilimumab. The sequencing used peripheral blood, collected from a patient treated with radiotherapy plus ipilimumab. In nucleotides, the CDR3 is TGTGCCAGCAGCGATCTGGGCGGGAACACTGAAGCTTTCTTT. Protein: CASSDLGGNTEAFF.